The next 13 T cell receptor beta chains were all read from a single sample in a study of blood T cells in healthy people across ages. Through a sample-barcoded 5' primer and a J-beta primer mix, a second PCR was run for roughly 7 to 12 cycles. TCRdb called the 5' RACE reads again in MiXCR, with one record for every CDR3 protein. Here the sample spans hundreds of thousands of distinct CDR3 sequences, roughly 41% being singletons. The specimen sequenced was blood. These receptors were collected from a woman aged 60-75 years in good health.

The chain is built from TRBV2 and TRBJ2-5, with a possible D match to TRBD1 (7 bases). Germline CDR1 is SNHLY and CDR2 is FYNNEI. Trimming took off 4 bases at V and 11 bases at J, with 20 bases between the two ends. The CDR3 is 14 residues long. In DNA, the CDR3 is TGTGCCAGCAGTGCGACAGGGAGGAGAAATGAGCAGTACTTC. It codes for CASSATGRRNEQYF.

V and J are TRBV12-3 or TRBV12-4 and TRBJ2-6; the D is unclear. The CDR3 runs to 18 residues. V lost 3 bases and J 0 bases, leaving 15 bases between the germline ends. Written as DNA, the CDR3 is TGTGCCAGCAGTTTTTTGGAATCAGTTTACTCTGGGGCCAACGTCCTGACTTTC. Translation gives CASSFLESVYSGANVLTF.

The V and J genes are TRBV20-1 and TRBJ1-5; 7 bases are shared with TRBD1. The CDR3 totals 13 residues. The V segment lost 4 bases and the J segment 4 bases; nucleotides outside the gene matches: 4. The germline V gene encodes CDR1 DFQATT and CDR2 SNEGSKA (reference sequence). CDR3 in DNA: TGCAGTGCTATCCGGGACAGAAATCAGCCCCAGCATTTT. Translating gives CSAIRDRNQPQHF.

The gene calls are TRBV5-1 and TRBJ1-1; D might be TRBD1 (5 bases). The V gene lost 4 bases and the J gene lost 6 bases, with 19 bases spanning the gap. The CDR3 runs to 15 residues. The germline V gene encodes CDR1 SGHRS and CDR2 YFSETQ. The CDR3 nucleotides read TGCGCCAGCAGCCTGATGTTGGGGGATCGTCCTGAAGCTTTCTTT. It is translated as CASSLMLGDRPEAFF.

This clonotype turned up a few times. This chain connects TRBV20-1 to TRBJ1-5; D uncertain. CDR1 is DFQATT, CDR2 SNEGSKA, per germline (reference sequence). Trimming cost V 3 bases and J 6 bases, with 3 bases left between them. The CDR3 spans 10 residues. As DNA, the CDR3 is TGCAGTGCTAGCCGTCAGCCCCAGCATTTT. Protein: CSASRQPQHF.

This clonotype was seen only a few times. The CDR3 reads CASSLGQKYYNEQFF. In DNA, the CDR3 is TGTGCCAGCAGTTTAGGACAGAAATACTACAATGAGCAGTTCTTC. The chain is built from TRBV28 and TRBJ2-1, with a weak D call TRBD1 (6 bases). The germline V gene has CDR1 MDHEN and CDR2 SYDVKM. V lost 2 bases to trimming and J lost 3 bases, with 11 bases between them. The length of the CDR3 is 15 residues.

As for this clonotype: It may be a read error: a sequence one base away is much more abundant. Here the CDR3 omits its conserved ending phenylalanine or tryptophan, so a read error is the likely source. The chain recombines TRBV6-6 with TRBJ1-2; weak D call: TRBD1 (5 bases). V lost 4 bases and J 7 bases, leaving 16 bases between the germline ends. CDR3 size: 14 residues. CDR1 is MNHNY, CDR2 SVGAGI, per germline (reference sequence). The CDR3 protein is CASSSATGGFGYTL. CDR3 nucleotide sequence: TGTGCCAGCAGTTCAGCAACGGGGGGGTTTGGCTACACCTTA.

The chain links TRBV15 to TRBJ1-2; D gene uncertain. Germline V CDR1 and CDR2: LNHNV, YYDKDF (reference sequence). The CDR3 totals 13 residues. The ends were cut back, 0 bases at V and 3 bases at J, with 5 bases in the middle. The CDR3 here is CATSRDSYYGYTF. The CDR3 DNA follows: TGTGCCACCAGCAGAGATTCTTACTATGGCTACACCTTC.

This clonotype has just a few counts. CDR3 DNA: TGTGCCAGCAGTTCTTTGAACACCGGGGAGCTGTTTTTT. Translating gives CASSSLNTGELFF. The V and J genes are TRBV12-3 or TRBV12-4 and TRBJ2-2; no reliable D call. Trimming stripped 4 bases from V and 1 base from J, with 4 bases between. The CDR3 runs to 13 residues.

This clonotype was detected ten times or more. The J gene is TRBJ2-1, the V gene TRBV20-1, with 11 bases lining up with TRBD2. V trimming: 3 bases; J trimming: 6 bases; junction bases outside the gene matches: 4. Germline-derived CDR1 and CDR2 are DFQATT and SNEGSKA (reference sequence). This CDR3 spans 14 amino acids. CDR3: CSASTSGGFNEQFF. CDR3 coding DNA: TGCAGTGCTAGTACTAGCGGGGGTTTCAATGAGCAGTTCTTC.

This clonotype was seen only a few times. The gene calls are TRBV6-2 or TRBV6-3 and TRBJ2-1; D is unresolved. This CDR3 spans 13 amino acids. V was cut by 5 bases and J by 6 bases, with 11 bases left in between. Per the germline V gene, CDR1 is MNHEY and CDR2 is SVGEGT. The CDR3 protein is CASSLSTFNEQFF. DNA of the CDR3: TGTGCCAGCAGTCTCAGCACTTTCAATGAGCAGTTCTTC.

This clonotype was counted between two and nine times. This sequence joins TRBV5-5 and TRBJ2-3; TRBD2 matches 7 bases. V shed 4 bases, J shed 2 bases, and the junction held 10 bases outside the gene matches. Germline assignment: CDR1 SGHKS and CDR2 YYEKEE (reference sequence). The CDR3 consists of 16 residues. In DNA form, the CDR3 reads TGTGCCAGCAGCGGGGGGGGTAGCGGGTTCACAGATACGCAGTATTTT. Residues: CASSGGGSGFTDTQYF. Variable domain in full (rest from reference TRBV5-5 and TRBJ2-3): DAGVTQSPTHLIKTRGQQVTLRCSPISGHKSVSWYQQVLGQGPQFIFQYYEKEERGRGNFPDRFSARQFPNYSSELNVNALLLGDSALYLCASSGGGSGFTDTQYFGPGTRLTVL.

V is TRBV14 and J is TRBJ2-3; weak D call: TRBD2 (5 bases). V gave up 0 bases and J gave up 0 bases, with 13 bases separating them. The length of the CDR3 is 17 residues. Germline V CDR1 and CDR2: SGHDN, FVKESK. DNA of the CDR3: TGTGCCAGCAGCCAAGAGAGGGCGGCCCGAAGCACAGATACGCAGTATTTT. Residues: CASSQERAARSTDTQYF.